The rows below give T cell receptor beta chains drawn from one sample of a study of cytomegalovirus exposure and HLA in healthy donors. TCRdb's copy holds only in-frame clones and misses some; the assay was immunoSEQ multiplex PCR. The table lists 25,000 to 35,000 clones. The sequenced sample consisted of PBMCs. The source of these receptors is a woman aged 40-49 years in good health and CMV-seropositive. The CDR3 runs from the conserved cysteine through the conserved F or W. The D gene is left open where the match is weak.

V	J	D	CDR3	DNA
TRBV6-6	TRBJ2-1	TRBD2	CASTRTSGLNYDEQFF	TGTGCCAGCACAAGGACTAGCGGGTTGAATTACGATGAGCAGTTCTTC
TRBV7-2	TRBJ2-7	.	CASSIGSAGYYEQYF	TGTGCCAGCAGCATCGGATCTGCAGGGTACTACGAGCAGTACTTC
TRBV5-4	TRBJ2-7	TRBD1	CASSFGGQGVYEQYF	TGTGCCAGCAGTTTTGGTGGGCAGGGGGTATACGAGCAGTACTTC
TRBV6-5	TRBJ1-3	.	CASSMASSGNTIYF	TGTGCCAGCAGTATGGCCTCCTCTGGAAACACCATATATTTT
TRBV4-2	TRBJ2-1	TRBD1	CASSQEKATGRYEQFF	TGTGCCAGCAGCCAAGAGAAGGCGACAGGGAGATATGAGCAGTTCTTC
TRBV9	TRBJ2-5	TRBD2	CASSVGAGEQETQYF	TGTGCCAGCAGCGTAGGCGCGGGAGAACAAGAGACCCAGTACTTC
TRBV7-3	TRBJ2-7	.	CASSLTPSEEQYF	TGTGCCAGCAGCTTAACCCCCAGTGAAGAGCAGTACTTC
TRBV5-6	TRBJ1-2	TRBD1	CASSLVGQANYGYTF	TGTGCCAGCAGCTTGGTAGGACAGGCTAACTATGGCTACACCTTC
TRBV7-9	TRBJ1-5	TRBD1	CASSRGQGGTGPQHF	TGTGCCAGCAGCCGGGGACAGGGCGGAACGGGGCCCCAGCATTTT
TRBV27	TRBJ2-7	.	CASSSGVTYEQYF	TGTGCCAGCAGTTCAGGGGTTACCTACGAGCAGTACTTC
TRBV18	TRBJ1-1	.	CASSPLYRARDTEAFF	TGTGCCAGCTCACCGCTCTACAGGGCCCGGGACACTGAAGCTTTCTTT
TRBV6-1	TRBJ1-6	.	CASTQGNSPLHF	TGTGCCAGCACCCAGGGTAATTCACCCCTCCACTTT
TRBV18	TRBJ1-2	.	CASSPTGSYGYTF	TGTGCCAGCTCGCCGACAGGTTCCTATGGCTACACCTTC
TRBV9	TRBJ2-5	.	CASSTEGVQETQYF	TGTGCCAGCAGCACCGAGGGGGTCCAAGAGACCCAGTACTTC
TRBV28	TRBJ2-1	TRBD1	CASSRDRGGRNEQFF	TGTGCCAGCAGCCGGGACAGGGGGGGCCGAAATGAGCAGTTCTTC
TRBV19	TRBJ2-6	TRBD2	CASSIRLAVISGANVLTF	TGTGCCAGTAGTATTCGACTAGCGGTTATCTCTGGGGCCAACGTCCTGACTTTC
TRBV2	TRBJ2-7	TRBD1	CASSKGGQGSYEQYF	TGTGCCAGCAGTAAAGGGGGACAGGGGTCCTACGAGCAGTACTTC
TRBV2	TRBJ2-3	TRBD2	CASSTAGSGSSHTQYF	TGTGCCAGCAGTACCGCAGGGAGCGGGAGTTCACATACGCAGTATTTT
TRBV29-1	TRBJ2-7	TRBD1	CSVPGQGANEQYF	TGCAGCGTACCGGGACAGGGGGCGAACGAGCAGTACTTC
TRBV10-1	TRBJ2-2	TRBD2	CASSEGLAGVAGELFF	TGCGCCAGCAGTGAGGGACTAGCGGGAGTCGCCGGGGAGCTGTTTTTT
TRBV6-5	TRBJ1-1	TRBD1	CASSSLPGQGSPEAFF	TGTGCCAGCAGTTCACTGCCGGGACAGGGGAGTCCGGAAGCTTTCTTT
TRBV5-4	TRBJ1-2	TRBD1	CASSSRQGDYGYTF	TGTGCCAGCAGCTCAAGACAGGGGGACTATGGCTACACCTTC
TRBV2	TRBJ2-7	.	CASSGQGDTWQYF	TGTGCCAGCAGCGGCCAGGGTGACACATGGCAGTACTTC
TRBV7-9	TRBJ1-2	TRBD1	CASSPGTGIGYTF	TGTGCCAGCAGTCCCGGGACAGGGATCGGCTACACCTTC
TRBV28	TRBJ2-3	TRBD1	CASSQIPRGDTQYF	TGTGCCAGCAGCCAAATACCCAGGGGGGATACGCAGTATTTT
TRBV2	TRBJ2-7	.	CASSEWTAYEQYF	TGTGCCAGCAGTGAGTGGACAGCTTACGAGCAGTACTTC
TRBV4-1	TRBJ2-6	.	CASSQPTRTGRAGANVLTF	TGCGCCAGCAGCCAGCCTACGAGGACAGGGAGGGCTGGGGCCAACGTCCTGACTTTC
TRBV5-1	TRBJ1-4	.	CASSLYLQERGEKLFF	TGCGCCAGCAGCCTTTACCTACAGGAAAGGGGTGAAAAACTGTTTTTT
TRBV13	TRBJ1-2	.	CASSLGSERGYTF	TGTGCCAGCAGCTTAGGGAGCGAAAGAGGCTACACCTTC
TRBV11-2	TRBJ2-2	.	CASSLGDFLNTGELFF	TGTGCCAGCAGCTTAGGAGACTTCCTTAACACCGGGGAGCTGTTTTTT
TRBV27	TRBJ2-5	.	CASSQGGETQYF	TGTGCCAGCAGTCAAGGGGGAGAGACCCAGTACTTC
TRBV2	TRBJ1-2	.	CASTVLGGDLGGYGYTF	TGTGCCAGCACCGTACTCGGGGGAGACCTTGGCGGTTATGGCTACACCTTC
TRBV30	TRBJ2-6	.	CAGIPGGVGANVLTF	TGTGCCGGGATCCCCGGAGGGGTCGGGGCCAACGTCCTGACTTTC
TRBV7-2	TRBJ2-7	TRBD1	CASSAGTGVTYEQYF	TGTGCCAGCAGCGCGGGGACAGGGGTAACCTACGAGCAGTACTTC